Listed below are T cell receptor beta chains from one sample, sequenced in a study of cytomegalovirus exposure and HLA in healthy donors. Profiling relied on immunoSEQ multiplex PCR, and the TCRdb table lists in-frame clones only, not all of them. The repertoire holds 100,000 to 150,000 clones, less than 90% seen once, with 4% to 5.5% in the top ten. The sequencing sample was made of PBMCs. The receptor source for this set is a man between 18 and 29 years old in good health and CMV-seropositive. CDR3s include the opening cysteine and the closing phenylalanine or tryptophan. The D gene is left open where the match is weak. A clone size is listed for some rows: how often the clone was seen (once, few, many), or a class if it is expanded.

>TRBJ2-3|NA|TRBD2|TRBV7-2
CASSLDRGGRGTDTQYF
TGTGCCAGCAGCTTAGATCGGGGGGGCCGGGGCACAGATACGCAGTATTTT
>TRBJ2-1|NA|NA|TRBV15
CATSRERLNEQFF
TGTGCCACCAGCAGAGAACGGTTGAATGAGCAGTTCTTC
>TRBJ2-1|NA|NA|TRBV6-1
CASSEVPGLYNEQFF
TGTGCCAGCAGTGAAGTCCCGGGACTCTACAATGAGCAGTTCTTC
>TRBJ2-7|NA|NA|TRBV13
CASSPGSGYEQYF
TGTGCCAGCAGCCCCGGGTCGGGCTACGAGCAGTACTTC
>TRBJ1-2|NA|NA|TRBV29-1
CSVLGAPPNYGYTF
TGCAGCGTCCTTGGGGCACCACCTAACTATGGCTACACCTTC
>TRBJ2-5|NA|TRBD2|TRBV13
CASSPRFIRGGAETQYF
TGTGCCAGCAGCCCCCGATTCATACGCGGGGGGGCAGAGACCCAGTACTTC
>TRBJ1-5|NA|NA|TRBV28
CASSFSYQPQHF
TGTGCCAGCAGTTTTAGTTATCAGCCCCAGCATTTT
>TRBJ1-5|NA|TRBD1|TRBV4-1
CASSQENRGLGQPQHF
TGCGCCAGCAGCCAAGAGAACAGGGGCCTCGGTCAGCCCCAGCATTTT
>TRBJ1-2|NA|TRBD1|TRBV18
CASSPQITGGYGYTF
TGTGCCAGCTCACCACAGATCACAGGGGGCTACGGCTACACCTTC
>TRBJ1-2|few|NA|TRBV5-1
CASGDGQSNYGYTF
TGCGCCAGCGGGGATGGACAGTCTAACTATGGCTACACCTTC
>TRBJ1-2|few|NA|TRBV7-8
CASSLGGDYGYTF
TGTGCCAGCAGCTTAGGGGGGGACTATGGCTACACCTTC
>TRBJ1-5|NA|NA|TRBV7-9
CASSPGTSNQPQHF
TGTGCCAGCAGCCCGGGGACAAGCAATCAGCCCCAGCATTTT
>TRBJ1-1|NA|TRBD1|TRBV11-2
CASSPPRGQGTEAFF
TGTGCCAGCAGCCCACCTCGGGGACAGGGGACTGAAGCTTTCTTT
>TRBJ2-2|NA|NA|TRBV6-5
CATRGMAGELFF
TGTGCCACCCGAGGAATGGCCGGGGAGCTGTTTTTT
>TRBJ2-7|NA|NA|TRBV19
CASKGPGTSEQYF
TGTGCCAGTAAGGGCCCCGGGACTTCCGAGCAGTACTTC
>TRBJ2-7|NA|NA|TRBV2
CASPPLGTNLKYGRNDEQYF
TGTGCCAGCCCCCCCCTCGGGACAAATTTGAAGTATGGACGAAACGACGAGCAGTACTTC
>TRBJ2-7|NA|NA|TRBV5-6
CASSFGRGEQYF
TGTGCCAGCAGCTTTGGTAGAGGCGAGCAGTACTTC
>TRBJ2-6|NA|NA|TRBV7-9
CASSSPGAGANVLTF
TGTGCCAGCAGCTCCCCCGGGGCTGGGGCCAACGTCCTGACTTTC
>TRBJ2-7|NA|TRBD1|TRBV4-3
CASSQATGGEQYF
TGCGCCAGCAGCCAGGCCACAGGGGGCGAGCAGTACTTC
>TRBJ2-7|NA|NA|TRBV13
CASSFNRAYEQYF
TGTGCCAGCAGCTTTAACAGGGCCTACGAGCAGTACTTC
>TRBJ1-6|few|TRBD1|TRBV4-3
CASSQDLGTVLHF
TGCGCCAGCAGCCAAGATCTCGGGACAGTACTCCACTTT
>TRBJ1-4|NA|TRBD1|TRBV18
CASSPPGQDRWSEKLFF
TGTGCCAGCTCACCACCGGGGCAGGACAGGTGGAGTGAAAAACTGTTTTTT
>TRBJ1-6|NA|NA|TRBV15
CATSRDGGAGGSPLHF
TGTGCCACCAGCAGAGATGGAGGGGCCGGGGGATCACCCCTCCACTTT
>TRBJ1-1|once|NA|TRBV5-1
CASSLHRDTVNTEAFF
TGCGCCAGCAGCTTGCACCGGGACACCGTGAACACTGAAGCTTTCTTT
>TRBJ1-1|NA|TRBD1|TRBV4-1
CASSQGGQGGTEAFF
TGCGCCAGCAGCCAAGGGGGACAGGGCGGCACTGAAGCTTTCTTT
>TRBJ1-2|NA|NA|TRBV4-3
CASSLSYTGSEYGYTF
TGCGCCAGCAGCCTCTCCTATACAGGGTCGGAGTATGGCTACACCTTC
>TRBJ1-4|NA|TRBD1|TRBV5-4
CASKGQSNEKLFF
TGTGCCAGCAAGGGACAGTCTAATGAAAAACTGTTTTTT
>TRBJ1-1|once|TRBD1|TRBV5-1
CASSARAGGNTEAFF
TGCGCCAGCAGCGCCCGGGCAGGGGGGAACACTGAAGCTTTCTTT
>TRBJ2-5|NA|NA|TRBV27
CASSFSLASQETQYF
TGTGCCAGCAGTTTCTCTTTGGCTAGCCAAGAGACCCAGTACTTC
>TRBJ2-3|NA|TRBD1|TRBV28
CASTGTGGTDTQYF
TGTGCCAGCACCGGGACAGGGGGCACAGATACGCAGTATTTT
>TRBJ1-5|once|TRBD1|TRBV5-6
CASSQTGYNQPQHF
TGTGCCAGCAGCCAGACAGGGTACAATCAGCCCCAGCATTTT
>TRBJ1-3|NA|NA|TRBV5-1
CASSLRPDTGNTIYF
TGCGCCAGCAGCTTGCGTCCAGATACTGGAAACACCATATATTTT
>TRBJ1-1|once|NA|TRBV2
CAGGAQRVAGTEAFF
TGTGCCGGCGGAGCACAGAGGGTTGCCGGAACTGAAGCTTTCTTT
>TRBJ1-2|few|NA|TRBV5-4
CASSRGYGYTF
TGTGCCAGCAGCCGAGGCTATGGCTACACCTTC
>TRBJ2-1|once|TRBD1|TRBV7-7
CASSLGTGSYNEQFF
TGTGCCAGCAGCTTAGGGACAGGCTCCTACAATGAGCAGTTCTTC
>TRBJ2-3|NA|TRBD2|TRBV5-6
CASSPRGGASDTQYF
TGTGCCAGCAGCCCACGCGGGGGGGCATCAGATACGCAGTATTTT
>TRBJ1-4|once|NA|TRBV7-8
CASSLEASRGEKLFF
TGTGCCAGCAGCTTAGAGGCCTCCCGGGGTGAAAAACTGTTTTTT
>TRBJ2-7|NA|TRBD1|TRBV27
CASSLLTGQGMAEQYF
TGTGCCAGCAGTCTACTGACGGGACAGGGCATGGCGGAGCAGTACTTC
>TRBJ2-1|NA|NA|TRBV27
CASSLRDNEQFF
TGTGCCAGCAGTTTACGCGACAATGAGCAGTTCTTC
>TRBJ1-1|NA|NA|TRBV11-1
CASSLLQDSEAFF
TGTGCCAGCAGCCTCCTTCAGGACTCTGAAGCTTTCTTT
>TRBJ1-1|NA|TRBD1|TRBV30
CAWSITYRGRNEAFF
TGTGCCTGGAGTATCACTTACAGGGGGCGTAATGAAGCTTTCTTT
>TRBJ1-3|NA|NA|TRBV2
CASSEAGPGKAF
TGTGCCAGCAGTGAAGCTGGGCCAGGGAAAGCGTTT
>TRBJ1-5|NA|NA|TRBV19
CASSIMSSNQPQHF
TGTGCCAGTAGTATAATGTCGAGCAATCAGCCCCAGCATTTT
>TRBJ2-5|NA|TRBD2|TRBV15
CATSRELGAGGPQETQYF
TGTGCCACCAGCAGAGAATTAGGGGCGGGGGGTCCCCAAGAGACCCAGTACTTC
>TRBJ2-1|NA|TRBD1|TRBV5-1
CASGYQGDEQFF
TGCGCCAGTGGTTATCAGGGGGATGAGCAGTTCTTC
>TRBJ2-1|NA|NA|TRBV7-2
CASSSGVRGVPFF
TGTGCCAGCAGCTCGGGAGTGAGGGGCGTTCCGTTCTTC
>TRBJ1-2|once|NA|TRBV10-3
CAISGRQGNYGYTF
TGTGCCATCAGTGGCCGTCAGGGGAACTATGGCTACACCTTC
>TRBJ1-5|NA|NA|TRBV6-1
CASGTREDQPQHF
TGTGCCAGCGGGACCAGGGAGGATCAGCCCCAGCATTTT
>TRBJ2-1|NA|NA|TRBV19
CASSAGVNEQFF
TGTGCCAGTAGTGCAGGGGTCAATGAGCAGTTCTTC
>TRBJ2-1|NA|TRBD1|TRBV7-8
CASSSTGTEQFF
TGTGCCAGCAGCTCGACAGGGACGGAGCAGTTCTTC